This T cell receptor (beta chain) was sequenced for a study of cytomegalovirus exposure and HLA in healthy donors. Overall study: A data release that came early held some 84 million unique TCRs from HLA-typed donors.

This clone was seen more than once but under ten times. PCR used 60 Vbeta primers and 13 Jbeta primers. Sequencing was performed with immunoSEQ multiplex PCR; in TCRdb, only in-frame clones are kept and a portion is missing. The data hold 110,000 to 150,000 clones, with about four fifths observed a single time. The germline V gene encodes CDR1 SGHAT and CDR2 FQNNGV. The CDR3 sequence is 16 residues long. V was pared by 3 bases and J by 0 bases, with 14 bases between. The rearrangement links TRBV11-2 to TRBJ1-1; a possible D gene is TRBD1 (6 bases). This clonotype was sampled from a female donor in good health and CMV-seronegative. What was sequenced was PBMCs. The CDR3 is CASSFWTESMNTEAFF. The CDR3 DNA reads TGTGCCAGCAGCTTTTGGACAGAGTCTATGAACACTGAAGCTTTCTTT.